This T cell receptor beta chain was recovered during a study of T cells in Graves' hyperthyroidism and ophthalmopathy. This clonotype was seen many times. The target antigen is unknown. The length of the CDR3 is 14 residues. Germline V lookup: CDR1 SNHLY, CDR2 FYNNEI. Trimming took 4 bases from V and 9 from J, leaving 13 bases between them. Using RNA transcripts as the source, TCR beta CDR3 regions were amplified. HTBI primers drove first-round RT-PCR of the TCR CDR3. TCRdb reprocessed the multiplex PCR reads via MiXCR and lists one record per CDR3 protein. The sample carries roughly 180,000 distinct CDR3 sequences, about 9.4% recorded once. The study's findings and limits: Ophthalmopathy, which appeared later, was predicted by the model a median 6.5 months before onset. Most thyroid clonotypes that were expanded above 0.001 also turned up in blood.

The gene calls are TRBV2 and TRBJ1-6, with D tentatively TRBD1 (5 bases). The specimen was blood. This TCR was sampled from a young woman with Graves' hyperthyroidism that later progressed to Graves' ophthalmopathy. The CDR3 coding sequence is TGTGCCAGCAGTGTGGGAGGGGAGGGTTCACCCCTCCACTTT. Translated: CASSVGGEGSPLHF.